The 26 T cell receptor beta chains given below trace back to one sample, sequenced in a study of T cell responses to AZD1222 COVID-19 vaccine. Using immunoSEQ multiplex PCR, the repertoire was profiled, and TCRdb retains in-frame clones only, with some absent. The sample holds over 95,000 clones, roughly 90% seen once. The sequencing here drew on peripheral blood, taken on day 0 of AZD1222 vaccination. The receptors shown here come from an adult in good health.

The gene calls are TRBV25-1 and TRBJ1-1; D gene uncertain. The germline V and J ends were trimmed by 5 bases and 2 bases, with 9 bases remaining between them. The germline CDR1 and CDR2 sequences are MGHDK and SYGVNS. The CDR3 length is 13 residues. The CDR3: CASSKKRNTEAFF. The CDR3 DNA sequence: TGTGCCAGCAGTAAAAAGCGTAACACTGAAGCTTTCTTT. Looking up the rest from reference TRBV25-1 and TRBJ1-1 gives the full variable domain: EADIYQTPRYLVIGTGKKITLECSQTMGHDKMYWYQQDPGMELHLIHYSYGVNSTEKGDLSSESTVSRIRTEHFPLTLESARPSHTSQYLCASSKKRNTEAFFGQGTRLTVV.

The chain links TRBV7-8 to TRBJ2-7; 10 positions agree with TRBD1. The CDR3 contains 17 residues. CDR1 is SGHVS and CDR2 is FQNEAQ in the germline V gene. V dropped 1 base and J dropped 9; count of bases not matched to a gene: 15. This CDR3 is CASSLVLRDRGDLGQYF. Written as DNA, the CDR3 is TGTGCCAGCAGCTTAGTTTTACGGGACAGGGGTGACCTGGGGCAGTACTTC.

The chain is built from TRBV18 and TRBJ1-2; D is unclear. This CDR3 is 15 amino acids long. The V and J ends lost 0 bases and 5 bases respectively, with 13 bases between them. Germline V CDR1 and CDR2: KGHSH, LQKENI. CDR3: CASSPPFTVSYGYTF. The CDR3 nucleotides read TGTGCCAGCTCACCACCGTTCACAGTATCTTATGGCTACACCTTC.

This rearrangement joins TRBV15 to TRBJ2-7; D is possibly TRBD1 or TRBD2 (5 bases each). CDR1 is LNHNV and CDR2 is YYDKDF in the germline V gene (reference sequence). The CDR3 is 17 residues long. Trimming cost V 5 bases and J 1 base, with 21 bases left between them. CDR3: CATSRLPAPGPSYEQYF. CDR3 sequence (DNA): TGTGCCACCAGCCGATTACCGGCCCCGGGGCCTTCCTACGAGCAGTACTTC.

The J gene is TRBJ2-1, the V gene TRBV15; 7 bases match TRBD2. The CDR3 runs to 16 residues. The trim removed 2 bases at V and 2 bases at J, leaving 6 bases unmatched. Looked up from germline, CDR1 is LNHNV and CDR2 is YYDKDF (reference sequence). CDR3 coding DNA: TGTGCCACCAGCAGAATTAGCGGGTCCACCTACAATGAGCAGTTCTTC. Protein sequence: CATSRISGSTYNEQFF. Full variable domain (rest looked up from reference TRBV15 and TRBJ2-1): DAMVIQNPRYQVTQFGKPVTLSCSQTLNHNVMYWYQQKSSQAPKLLFHYYDKDFNNEADTPDNFQSRRPNTSFCFLDIRSPGLGDTAMYLCATSRISGSTYNEQFFGPGTRLTVL.

This clone showed up just once. The chain carries TRBV19 and TRBJ2-1; D is unclear. This CDR3 spans 13 amino acids. Trimming shortened V by 2 bases and J by 4 bases, and 6 bases separated the two germline ends. CDR1 and CDR2 (germline): LNHDA, SQIVND (reference sequence). This CDR3 is CASSIQIYNEQFF. The CDR3 DNA follows: TGTGCCAGTAGTATACAGATTTACAATGAGCAGTTCTTC.

The CDR3 bases are TGTGCCAGCAGCCCTCGAGGACAGGGGGAGACCGGGGAGCTGTTTTTT. Translation: CASSPRGQGETGELFF. This rearrangement joins TRBV9 to TRBJ2-2; 10 positions match TRBD1. V lost 4 bases and J lost 5; bases outside the gene matches: 8. This CDR3 is 16 amino acids long. Germline values: CDR1 SGDLS, CDR2 YYNGEE.

The V gene is TRBV5-1, the J gene TRBJ2-1; D gene uncertain. The CDR3 extends over 15 amino acids. Per germline, CDR1 SGHRS and CDR2 YFSETQ. Trimming cost V 0 bases and J 5 bases, with 12 bases left between them. CDR3 sequence (DNA): TGCGCCAGCAGCTTGGGTACCCTCATAGACAATGAGCAGTTCTTC. The encoded protein is CASSLGTLIDNEQFF.

The V call is TRBV30, the J call TRBJ1-3; D not resolved. V lost 0 bases and J 1 base, leaving 7 bases between the germline ends. CDR1 is GTSNPN, CDR2 SVGIG, per germline (reference sequence). This CDR3 comprises 14 residues. CDR3 coding DNA: TGTGCCTGGAGTGTTATTCTTTCTGGAAACACCATATATTTT. This gives the protein CAWSVILSGNTIYF.

The gene calls are TRBV28 and TRBJ2-7, with D tentatively TRBD2 (5 bases). The CDR3 spans 14 residues. CDR1 is MDHEN, CDR2 SYDVKM, per germline. The DNA for the CDR3 is TGTGTCATAACGGGTAGCGTGGGATCCTACGAGCAGTACTTC. This translates into CVITGSVGSYEQYF.

The chain couples TRBV6-1 to TRBJ2-3; 8 bases line up with TRBD2. Losses at the gene ends were 3 bases for V and 0 bases for J; bases not matched to a gene: 2. The CDR3 extends over 15 amino acids. In germline, CDR1 is MNHNS, CDR2 SASEGT. In nucleotides, the CDR3 is TGTGCCAGCAGTGAGATAGCGGGGAGCACAGATACGCAGTATTTT. It translates to CASSEIAGSTDTQYF.

This chain uses TRBV4-3 with TRBJ2-1; unclear D gene. The CDR3 is made up of 13 amino acids. The V gene's germline CDR1 is LGHNA and CDR2 YSLEER. V was pared by 4 bases and J by 7 bases, with 11 bases between. The CDR3 loop is CASSLGAANEQFF. In nucleotides, the CDR3 is TGCGCCAGCAGCCTTGGAGCTGCAAATGAGCAGTTCTTC.

This clone has only a few counts. The chain links TRBV5-5 to TRBJ1-5; unclear D gene. CDR1 and CDR2 from the germline V gene are SGHKS and YYEKEE (reference sequence). This CDR3 region has 17 residues. The V end was cut by 0 bases, the J end by 2 bases, with 15 bases between. The CDR3 loop reads CASSLGAGFGGNQPQHF. The CDR3 DNA reads TGTGCCAGCAGCTTGGGCGCCGGGTTCGGAGGCAATCAGCCCCAGCATTTT.

The genes are TRBV28 and TRBJ2-3, with a tentative D call TRBD2 (5 bases). The V end lost 6 bases, the J end lost 2 bases, and 6 bases lay between the germline ends. The CDR3 length is 12 residues. From germline, CDR1 is MDHEN and CDR2 SYDVKM. The CDR3 region is CASSGNTDTQYF. The CDR3 DNA is TGTGCCAGCAGCGGGAACACAGATACGCAGTATTTT.

The chain recombines TRBV12-3 or TRBV12-4 with TRBJ1-5; a possible D gene is TRBD1 (5 bases). The CDR3 has 13 residues. V lost 5 bases to trimming and J lost 3 bases, with 8 bases between them. The CDR3 DNA reads as TGTGCCAGCAGTCGACAGTTCAATCAGCCCCAGCATTTT. This sequence encodes CASSRQFNQPQHF.

The chain carries TRBV29-1 and TRBJ2-7, with TRBD1 matching 7 bases. This CDR3 is built from 16 residues. In germline, CDR1 is SQVTM, CDR2 ANQGSEA. V trimming: 7 bases; J trimming: 7 bases; junction bases outside the gene matches: 22. The CDR3 bases are TGCAGCGCCTCCTCTTATCAGGGGGTTCCCTGGAGGGAGCAGTACTTC. This sequence encodes CSASSYQGVPWREQYF.

The V call is TRBV7-9, the J call TRBJ2-5; D not resolved. V was cut by 2 bases and J by 2 bases, with 0 bases left in between. Germline V gives CDR1 SEHNR, CDR2 FQNEAQ (reference sequence). The CDR3 runs to 11 residues. The CDR3 bases are TGTGCCAGCAGCTTACAAGAGACCCAGTACTTC. It encodes CASSLQETQYF.

The chain carries TRBV28 and TRBJ2-3, with D maybe TRBD1 (6 bases). The CDR3 has 15 residues. V lost 3 bases, J lost 10 bases, and 20 bases lay in between. Germline-derived CDR1 and CDR2 are MDHEN and SYDVKM. CDR3 sequence: CASSLGLQGALSQYF. The CDR3 bases are TGTGCCAGCAGTTTGGGTTTACAGGGTGCCCTTTCGCAGTATTTT. The entire variable domain, with the rest obtained from reference TRBV28 and TRBJ2-3, is as follows: DVKVTQSSRYLVKRTGEKVFLECVQDMDHENMFWYRQDPGLGLRLIYFSYDVKMKEKGDIPEGYSVSREKKERFSLILESASTNQTSMYLCASSLGLQGALSQYFGPGTRLTVL.

V and J are TRBV5-1 and TRBJ1-1; D not certain. This CDR3 is 14 amino acids long. Germline V gene lookup returns CDR1 SGHRS and CDR2 YFSETQ. V lost 4 bases to trimming and J lost 1 base, with 11 bases between them. The CDR3 sequence: CASSRRAENTEAFF. CDR3 in DNA: TGCGCCAGCAGCCGGCGGGCAGAGAACACTGAAGCTTTCTTT.

This clone was counted a single time. CDR3 region: CAISAELETQYF. The CDR3 DNA reads TGTGCCATCAGTGCGGAGTTGGAGACCCAGTACTTC. The chain combines TRBV10-3 with TRBJ2-5; D not resolved. The germline CDR1 and CDR2 sequences are ENHRY and SYGVKD. V was cut by 4 bases and J by 5 bases, with 8 bases left in between. The CDR3 covers 12 residues.

This chain joins TRBV3-1 (or the pseudogene TRBV3-2) and TRBJ2-4, with 8 nucleotides matching TRBD2. The junction had 8 bases not matched to a gene; V was cut back by 5 bases and J by 5 bases. CDR1 is LGHDT and CDR2 is YNNKEL in the germline V gene (reference sequence). The CDR3 totals 15 residues. This CDR3 reads CASSGEVLAENIQYF. CDR3 coding DNA: TGTGCCAGCAGCGGCGAAGTACTAGCGGAAAACATTCAGTACTTC.

The chain employs TRBV6-5 and TRBJ1-2; 9 nucleotides align to TRBD1. This CDR3 is built from 15 residues. The V segment lost 7 bases and the J segment 2 bases; nucleotides outside the gene matches: 8. Per germline, CDR1 MNHEY and CDR2 SVGAGI. The CDR3 protein is CASNPDRGKNYGYTF. CDR3 bases: TGTGCCAGCAACCCGGACAGGGGAAAGAACTATGGCTACACCTTC.

The chain links TRBV7-8 to TRBJ2-5, with D hard to call. The CDR3 covers 13 residues. V was trimmed by 3 bases and J by 5 bases, leaving 10 bases between them. Germline V CDR1 and CDR2: SGHVS, FQNEAQ. The CDR3 sequence is CASSFSPSETQYF. CDR3 bases: TGTGCCAGCAGCTTCTCCCCCTCTGAGACCCAGTACTTC.

The chain couples TRBV11-1 to TRBJ2-7, with 9 bases lining up with TRBD1. This CDR3 spans 16 amino acids. Germline V CDR1 and CDR2: SGHAT, FQDESV (reference sequence). V lost 5 bases, J lost 3 bases, and 11 bases stayed unmatched. The CDR3 sequence is CASSNHITGQGYEQYF. CDR3 DNA sequence: TGTGCCAGCAGCAACCATATAACGGGACAGGGCTACGAGCAGTACTTC.

The rearrangement links TRBV29-1 to TRBJ1-2; D is unresolved. The CDR3 consists of 10 residues. Germline V gene sequence: CDR1 SQVTM, CDR2 ANQGSEA. V dropped 4 bases and J dropped 6 bases, with 6 bases sitting between them. CDR3 region: CSVAHDGYTF. In DNA form, the CDR3 reads TGCAGCGTTGCCCACGATGGCTACACCTTC. Using reference TRBV29-1 and TRBJ1-2 for the parts outside the CDR3, the full variable domain is SAVISQKPSRDICQRGTSLTIQCQVDSQVTMMFWYRQQPGQSLTLIATANQGSEATYESGFVIDKFPISRPNLTFSTLTVSNMSPEDSSIYLCSVAHDGYTFGSGTRLTVV.

This chain connects TRBV18 to TRBJ2-7, with D tentatively TRBD1 (5 bases). The CDR3 extends over 14 amino acids. CDR1 and CDR2 (germline): KGHSH, LQKENI. V was clipped by 2 bases and J by 5 bases, with 13 bases between them. For the CDR3, the DNA is TGTGCCAGCTCACCATTGGGCAGGGCAAACGAGCAGTACTTC. Translating gives CASSPLGRANEQYF.